This T cell receptor (beta chain) is drawn from a study of cytomegalovirus exposure and HLA in healthy donors. Study in general: From about 180 million T cells, an earlier analysis saw around 120 million unique TCR beta sequences.

A few counts support this clone. Its antigen is not identified. This CDR3 contains 18 residues. Germline loops: CDR1 SNHLY, CDR2 FYNNEI. The ends lost 2 bases at V and 6 bases at J; junction bases unmatched: 13. General study findings and limits: One variant, a missense change in DCLRE1C, was linked in a later analysis to TCR beta V- and J-gene trimming. According to the study, roughly 160 TCR beta chains were cytomegalovirus-associated. Accurate prediction of most subjects' HLA-A and HLA-B alleles from TCR beta sequences was reported.

Primers for the PCR totalled 60 Vbeta and 13 Jbeta. The data were produced by immunoSEQ multiplex PCR, yet TCRdb's version contains in-frame clones alone and is incomplete. The sample records 80,000 to 130,000 clones, about 75% being singletons. The TCR comes from a woman under 30 in good health and CMV-seropositive. The chain is built from TRBV2 and TRBJ2-2; TRBD2 matches at 9 bases. Source material: PBMCs. CDR3 nucleotides: TGTGCCAGCAGTGAAAGGAGAGGCGGGAGGGCCTCTGCCGGGGAGCTGTTTTTT. This translates into CASSERRGGRASAGELFF. Complete variable domain (other parts from reference TRBV2 and TRBJ2-2): EPEVTQTPSHQVTQMGQEVILRCVPISNHLYFYWYRQILGQKVEFLVSFYNNEISEKSEIFDDQFSVERPDGSNFTLKIRSTKLEDSAMYFCASSERRGGRASAGELFFGEGSRLTVL.